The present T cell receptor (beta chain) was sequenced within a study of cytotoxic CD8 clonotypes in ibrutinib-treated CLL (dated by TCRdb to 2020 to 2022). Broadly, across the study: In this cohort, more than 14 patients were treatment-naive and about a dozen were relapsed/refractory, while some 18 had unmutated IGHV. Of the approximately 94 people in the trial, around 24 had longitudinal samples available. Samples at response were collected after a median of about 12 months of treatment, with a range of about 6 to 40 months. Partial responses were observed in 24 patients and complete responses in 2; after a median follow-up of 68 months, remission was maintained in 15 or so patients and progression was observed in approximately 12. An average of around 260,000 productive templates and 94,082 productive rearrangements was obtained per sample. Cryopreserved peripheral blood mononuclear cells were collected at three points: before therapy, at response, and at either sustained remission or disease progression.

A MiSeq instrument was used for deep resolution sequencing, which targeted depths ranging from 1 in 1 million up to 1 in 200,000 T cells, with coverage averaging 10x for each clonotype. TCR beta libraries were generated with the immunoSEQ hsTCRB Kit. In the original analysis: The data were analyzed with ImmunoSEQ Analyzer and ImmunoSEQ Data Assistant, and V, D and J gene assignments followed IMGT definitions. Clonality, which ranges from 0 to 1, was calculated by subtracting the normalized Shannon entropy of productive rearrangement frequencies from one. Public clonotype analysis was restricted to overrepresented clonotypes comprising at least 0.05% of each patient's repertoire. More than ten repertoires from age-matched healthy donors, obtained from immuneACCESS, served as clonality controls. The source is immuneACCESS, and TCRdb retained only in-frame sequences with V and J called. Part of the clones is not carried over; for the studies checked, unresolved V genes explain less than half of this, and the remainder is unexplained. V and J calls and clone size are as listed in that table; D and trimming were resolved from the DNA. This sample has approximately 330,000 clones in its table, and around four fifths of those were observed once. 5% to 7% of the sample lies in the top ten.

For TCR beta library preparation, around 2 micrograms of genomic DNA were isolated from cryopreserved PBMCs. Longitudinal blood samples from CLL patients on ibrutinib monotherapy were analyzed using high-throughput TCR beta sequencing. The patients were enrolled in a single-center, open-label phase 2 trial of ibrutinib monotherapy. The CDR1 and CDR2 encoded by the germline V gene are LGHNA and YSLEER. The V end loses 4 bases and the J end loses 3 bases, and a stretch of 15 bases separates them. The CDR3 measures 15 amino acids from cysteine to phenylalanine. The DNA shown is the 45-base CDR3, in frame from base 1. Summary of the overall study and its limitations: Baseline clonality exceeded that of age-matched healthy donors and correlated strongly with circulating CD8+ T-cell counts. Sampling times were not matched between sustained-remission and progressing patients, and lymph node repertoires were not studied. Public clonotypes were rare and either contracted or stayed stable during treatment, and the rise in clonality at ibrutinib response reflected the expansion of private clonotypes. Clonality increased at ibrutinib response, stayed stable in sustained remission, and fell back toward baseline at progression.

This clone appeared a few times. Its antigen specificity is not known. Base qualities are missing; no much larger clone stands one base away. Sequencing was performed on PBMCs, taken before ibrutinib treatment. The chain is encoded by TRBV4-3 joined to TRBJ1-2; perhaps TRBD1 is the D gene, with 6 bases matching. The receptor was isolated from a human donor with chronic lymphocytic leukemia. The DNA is TGCGCCAGCAGCCCTTGGACAGAAGTTGACTATGGCTACACCTTC. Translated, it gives CASSPWTEVDYGYTF.